These 11 T cell receptor beta chains share one sample of origin, sequenced in a study of blood T cell repertoires in COVID-19. Only in-frame clones appear in the TCRdb table, and some are missing; sequencing was by immunoSEQ multiplex PCR. Among about 150,000 clones listed, approximately 88% were seen once. The sequencing input was peripheral blood. Receptor source: a human donor in a cohort sampled during active COVID-19.

The count of this clone is one. A read error may produce the germline difference seen at one junction end. The CDR3 spells CALKSGGMGIF. The CDR3 region has the DNA TGTGCCTTAAAATCGGGAGGAATGGGGATCTTT. V is TRBV30 and J is TRBJ1-1, with D uncertain. Germline CDR1 and CDR2: GTSNPN and SVGIG (reference sequence). The CDR3 is 11 amino acids.

V is TRBV5-1 and J is TRBJ1-4; TRBD1 is a possible D gene (6 bases). Germline V CDR1 and CDR2: SGHRS, YFSETQ. There are 14 residues in the CDR3. The V and J ends lost 4 bases and 5 bases respectively, with 12 bases between them. CDR3 sequence reads: CASSQGQKNEKLFF. The CDR3 bases are TGCGCCAGCAGCCAAGGACAGAAGAATGAAAAACTGTTTTTT.

V gene TRBV24-1 combines with J gene TRBJ1-5, with 8 bases aligning to TRBD1. CDR1 is KGHDR, CDR2 SFDVKD, per germline. The CDR3 covers 16 residues. The trim removed 3 bases at V and 7 bases at J, leaving 10 bases unmatched. CDR3 protein: CATSDTTGAQNQPQHF. CDR3 coding DNA: TGTGCCACCAGTGATACGACAGGGGCCCAGAACCAGCCCCAGCATTTT.

This chain uses TRBV19 with TRBJ2-7, with D perhaps matching TRBD2 (5 bases). The V gene's germline CDR1 is LNHDA and CDR2 SQIVND (reference sequence). V was cut by 10 bases and J by 5 bases, with 18 bases left in between. CDR3 length equals 13 residues. This chain's CDR3 is CATRGKTVHEQYF. CDR3 in DNA: TGTGCCACTCGAGGGAAGACTGTCCACGAGCAGTACTTC.

The V and J genes are TRBV6-5 and TRBJ1-4; the match to TRBD1 covers 7 bases. The CDR3 spans 14 residues. V lost 7 bases to trimming and J lost 8 bases; unmatched junction nucleotides: 10. CDR1 MNHEY and CDR2 SVGAGI come from the germline V gene. CDR3 region: CASTRQGTREKLFF. DNA for the CDR3: TGTGCCAGCACTCGACAGGGCACTCGGGAAAAACTGTTTTTT.

V gene TRBV10-3 combines with J gene TRBJ1-4; D uncertain. The CDR3 sequence is 16 residues long. Germline assignment: CDR1 ENHRY and CDR2 SYGVKD. V lost 2 bases and J 3 bases, leaving 13 bases between the germline ends. CDR3 sequence (DNA): TGTGCCATCAGTGAGGGAGAGCTTGGAGCTAATGAAAAACTGTTTTTT. Encoded protein: CAISEGELGANEKLFF.

This clone was seen a few times. The V call is TRBV7-9, the J call TRBJ1-1, with 9 nucleotides matching TRBD1. The CDR3 spans 13 residues. Germline V gives CDR1 SEHNR, CDR2 FQNEAQ (reference sequence). J was trimmed by 6 bases and V by 9 bases; bases with no gene match: 8. CDR3 in DNA: TGTGCCAGTGCCGGGACAGGGTGGTCTGAAGCTTTCTTT. It encodes CASAGTGWSEAFF.

The CDR3 sequence is CASSYEGNEQFF. CDR3 sequence (DNA): TGTGCCAGCAGTTACGAGGGTAATGAGCAGTTCTTC. The J gene is TRBJ2-1, the V gene TRBV6-6; TRBD2 might be the D (5 bases). Germline CDR1 is MNHNY and CDR2 is SVGAGI (reference sequence). V lost 2 bases, J lost 7 bases, and 6 bases lay in between. The CDR3 sequence is 12 residues long.

V gene TRBV29-1 combines with J gene TRBJ2-6, with 12 bases fitting TRBD1. V shed 5 bases and J 1 base; nucleotides not matched to a gene: 9. The V gene's germline CDR1 is SQVTM and CDR2 ANQGSEA. The CDR3 contains 18 residues. Written as DNA, the CDR3 is TGCAGCGTTCGCGTGGGGACAGGGGGCAAGTCTGGGGCCAACGTCCTGACTTTC. Protein: CSVRVGTGGKSGANVLTF.

The gene calls are TRBV6-2 or TRBV6-3 and TRBJ2-7; D is perhaps TRBD2 (7 bases). V was cut by 3 bases and J by 4 bases, with 16 bases left in between. The CDR3 has 15 amino acids. The germline CDR1 and CDR2 sequences are MNHEY and SVGEGT. CDR3 region: CASSYNPGGPYEQYF. CDR3 bases: TGTGCCAGCAGTTATAACCCCGGGGGGCCATACGAGCAGTACTTC.

The J gene is TRBJ1-3, the V gene TRBV7-9; D ambiguous. Trimming removed 5 bases at V and 4 bases at J, with 9 bases between. The CDR3 runs to 13 residues. CDR1 SEHNR and CDR2 FQNEAQ come from the germline V gene (reference sequence). Written as DNA, the CDR3 is TGTGCCAGCAGCCTCGATACAGGAAACACCATATATTTT. Translation gives CASSLDTGNTIYF.